The text below deals with one T cell receptor beta chain. This entry comes from a study of T cell responses to AZD1222 COVID-19 vaccine. Produced via immunoSEQ multiplex PCR; TCRdb's table is partial and in-frame only. The sample holds 150,000 to 200,000 clones; 90% to 95% are singletons and the top ten take roughly 9.2%. Germline V gene data show CDR1 as SGHNT and CDR2 as YYREEE (reference sequence). The CDR3 length is 16 residues. The V end was cut by 0 bases, the J end by 3 bases, with 15 bases between. This receptor was obtained from an adult in good health. The sequencing here drew on peripheral blood, taken on day 0 of AZD1222 vaccination. This sequence joins TRBV5-4 and TRBJ1-2; D is undetermined. The CDR3 nucleotides are TGTGCCAGCAGCTTGGGCCGGGAGAAAAGGGACTATGGCTACACCTTC. It codes for CASSLGREKRDYGYTF.